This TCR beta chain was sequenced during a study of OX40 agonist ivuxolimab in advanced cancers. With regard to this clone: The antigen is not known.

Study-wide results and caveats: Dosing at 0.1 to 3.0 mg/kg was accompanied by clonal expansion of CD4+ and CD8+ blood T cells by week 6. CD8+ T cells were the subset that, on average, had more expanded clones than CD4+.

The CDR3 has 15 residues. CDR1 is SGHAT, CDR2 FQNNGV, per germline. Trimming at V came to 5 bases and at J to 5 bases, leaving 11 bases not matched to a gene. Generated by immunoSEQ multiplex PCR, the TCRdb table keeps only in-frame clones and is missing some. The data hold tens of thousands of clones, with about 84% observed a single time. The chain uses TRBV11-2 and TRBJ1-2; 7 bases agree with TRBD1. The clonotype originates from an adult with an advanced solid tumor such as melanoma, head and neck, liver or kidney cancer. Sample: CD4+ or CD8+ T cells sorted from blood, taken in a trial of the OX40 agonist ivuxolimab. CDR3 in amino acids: CASSPSPQGQYGYTF. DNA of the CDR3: TGTGCCAGCAGCCCCTCCCCACAGGGGCAGTATGGCTACACCTTC. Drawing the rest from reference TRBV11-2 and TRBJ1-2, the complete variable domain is EAGVAQSPRYKIIEKRQSVAFWCNPISGHATLYWYQQILGQGPKLLIQFQNNGVVDDSQLPKDRFSAERLKGVDSTLKIQPAKLEDSAVYLCASSPSPQGQYGYTFGSGTRLTVV.